This is a list of T cell receptor beta chains from one sample in a study of neurological immune-mediated disorders. Each CDR3 protein is one row after TCRdb ran MiXCR on the 5' RACE reads. The table includes 40,000 or so distinct CDR3 sequences, approximately 5% detected once. The source material was CD4+ T cells from blood. The receptors were gathered from a man younger than 35 in good health. Both conserved end residues are part of each CDR3.

CDR3 protein	V gene	J gene
CASSQEAAGGNTIYF	TRBV4-1	TRBJ1-3
CSVQDRGLSYEQYF	TRBV29-1	TRBJ2-7
CASSPLSGSNTEAFF	TRBV7-9	TRBJ1-1
CASSIPGTAYGYTF	TRBV19	TRBJ1-2
CASSLARGQGVSGQFF	TRBV7-8	TRBJ2-1
CSASGDPGTGSETQYF	TRBV20-1	TRBJ2-5
CSARYGSKETQYF	TRBV20-1	TRBJ2-5
CAWNKFAQETQYF	TRBV30	TRBJ2-5
CASSEQKQFF	TRBV10-1	TRBJ2-1
CASSEQVNEQFF	TRBV2	TRBJ2-1
CASSPRPGPTEAFF	TRBV6-5	TRBJ1-1
CASVRGATGTEAFF	TRBV12-5	TRBJ1-1
CASSLGGLAGSYEQYF	TRBV9	TRBJ2-7
CASTPRPQETQYF	TRBV7-9	TRBJ2-5
CSASASGGQETQYF	TRBV20-1	TRBJ2-5
CASSAGTGVTGELFF	TRBV5-1	TRBJ2-2
CAISVGTSGANVLTF	TRBV2	TRBJ2-6
CSDLDPSGKLFF	TRBV20-1	TRBJ1-4
CASSARQGRNYGYTF	TRBV5-6	TRBJ1-2
CASSTWTQNTEAFF	TRBV19	TRBJ1-1
CASSYPTSLETQYF	TRBV6-6	TRBJ2-5
CASSVGSGVADTQYF	TRBV9	TRBJ2-3
CASRSAGYGFKNIQYF	TRBV6-5	TRBJ2-4
CASRKLAQVEVQYF	TRBV6-6	TRBJ2-5
CSVEENRAAEAFF	TRBV29-1	TRBJ1-1
CASSLDREVRNEQFF	TRBV5-1	TRBJ2-1
CSARDPRGSTDTQYF	TRBV20-1	TRBJ2-3
CASSLGQGAGELFF	TRBV5-1	TRBJ2-2
CSAKTASSNQPQHF	TRBV20-1	TRBJ1-5
CASSLVPGGIQPQHF	TRBV12-3/TRBV12-4	TRBJ1-5
CASSQSPGGQETQYF	TRBV3-1	TRBJ2-5
CASSDTSGVNEQFF	TRBV10-2	TRBJ2-1
CAIKSGQGKRAFGSPLHF	TRBV10-3	TRBJ1-6
CAISKQGHNEQFF	TRBV10-3	TRBJ2-1
CASSPGPSETQYF	TRBV5-1	TRBJ2-5
CASSLNGIGRQSYGYTF	TRBV5-1	TRBJ1-2